The clone carrying this TCR beta chain was seen ten or more times. Its specificity is not known. Time point here: patch test 1, 2 weeks after DPC sensitization. The treatment was: therapeutic diphenylcyclopropenone sensitization with weekly scalp DPC. In the authors' workflow: Ranging from about 20,000 to 750,000, TCR counts per sample had a median value of 95,638. TCRdb called the RACE reads again in MiXCR, with one record for every CDR3 protein. TCRdb's processing, not the study's, gives the V and J calls here. This table holds 380,000 or so distinct CDR3 sequences, approximately 4.4% found once. The V gene lost 2 bases and the J gene lost 4 bases, with 15 bases spanning the gap. Germline CDR1 reads KGHSH; CDR2 reads LQKENI. This CDR3 comprises 16 residues. The data stem from a study of human T cells and chemical hapten exposure. As for the study in general: Weekly administration of diphenylcyclopropenone to the scalp of patients continued throughout the approximately 24-week study. The study enrolled mostly female patients with alopecia areata, totalis or universalis.

Study findings and constraints: The immune response of these alopecia patients might not match healthy individuals'.

The receptor was derived from a woman in her fifties or sixties with alopecia areata. Some clones in this sample may be carry-over from other donors' samples. This chain links TRBV18 with TRBJ2-1; no clear D. Sequenced material: whole blood, taken in connection with sensitization to the hapten diphenylcyclopropenone (DPC). The CDR3 region is CASSPSSGSRYNEQFF. The CDR3 DNA reads TGTGCCAGCTCACCATCTTCAGGCTCCCGTTACAATGAGCAGTTCTTC.